The 25 T cell receptor beta chains below all came from one sample that was sequenced in a study of T cells in Graves' hyperthyroidism and ophthalmopathy. Amplified TCR beta CDR3 regions came from RNA transcripts. HTBI primers drove first-round RT-PCR of the TCR CDR3. TCRdb ran MiXCR on the multiplex PCR reads and lists one entry per CDR3 protein. The sample carries some 550,000 distinct CDR3 sequences, about a sixth recorded once. The sequenced sample was blood. These receptors were obtained from a woman between 40 and 55 years old with Graves' ophthalmopathy.

The V and J genes are TRBV7-2 and TRBJ2-5; 7 bases match TRBD1. V was clipped by 2 bases and J by 2 bases; unmatched bases: 8. There are 16 residues in the CDR3. CDR1 and CDR2 (germline): SGHTA, FQGNSA. The CDR3: CASSLSQGDVQETQYF. The CDR3 nucleotides read TGTGCCAGCAGCTTATCGCAGGGGGACGTACAAGAGACCCAGTACTTC.

This clonotype was seen many times. V usage is TRBV28 and J usage is TRBJ2-3; TRBD2 aligns across 12 bases. With 5 bases clipped from V and 4 bases from J, the junction kept 4 bases outside the gene matches. Per germline, CDR1 MDHEN and CDR2 SYDVKM. There are 15 residues in the CDR3. CDR3 sequence (DNA): TGTGCCAGCAGTCAACTAGCGGGAGGTGCAGATACGCAGTATTTT. Translated: CASSQLAGGADTQYF.

The rearrangement joins TRBV20-1 to TRBJ2-1; possibly TRBD2 for D (5 bases). The ends were cut back, 3 bases at V and 2 bases at J, with 8 bases in the middle. There are 13 residues in the CDR3. Germline CDR1 is DFQATT and CDR2 is SNEGSKA (reference sequence). For the CDR3, the DNA is TGCAGTGCTAGTAAGCGGACCTACAATGAGCAGTTCTTC. Translation: CSASKRTYNEQFF.

This clonotype came up many times. The rearrangement joins TRBV5-1 to TRBJ2-3, with a weak D call TRBD1 (7 bases). Per germline, CDR1 SGHRS and CDR2 YFSETQ. V lost 3 bases, J lost 0 bases, and 11 bases lay in between. The CDR3 contains 15 residues. The CDR3 spells CASSSTGTSTDTQYF. CDR3 nucleotides: TGCGCCAGCAGCTCGACAGGGACTAGCACAGATACGCAGTATTTT.

The V and J genes are TRBV6-9 and TRBJ2-1; 9 bases line up with TRBD2. Germline CDR1 reads MNHGY; CDR2 reads SVAAGI. V was clipped by 3 bases and J by 9 bases; unmatched bases: 15. The length of the CDR3 is 17 residues. CDR3 in DNA: TGTGCCAGCAGTTACATCTTAGTTAGCGGGGGAGCGGGTGAGCAGTTCTTC. It is translated as CASSYILVSGGAGEQFF.

About this clonotype itself: Being one base from a much bigger clone, this may be a read error. The J gene is TRBJ1-1, the V gene TRBV19; D is uncertain. Germline V gene lookup returns CDR1 LNHDA and CDR2 SQIVND (reference sequence). The CDR3 runs 16 residues. In DNA, the CDR3 is TGTGCCAGTAGTATAGTATGGAGGAGCGAGAACACTGAAGCTTCCTTT. Its protein is CASSIVWRSENTEASF.

There are a few counts of this clonotype. This rearrangement joins TRBV6-1 to TRBJ2-7; 7 bases align to TRBD2. The CDR3 spans 14 residues. CDR1 is MNHNS, CDR2 SASEGT, per germline. Trimming removed 7 bases from V and 1 base from J; junction bases left unmatched: 7. As DNA, the CDR3 is TGTGCCAGCAAGTCGGCGGGAGAGTCCTACGAGCAGTACTTC. Its protein product is CASKSAGESYEQYF.

This clonotype has a count of ten or more. The chain is built from TRBV2 and TRBJ2-3, with D unclear. Germline lookup yields CDR1 SNHLY and CDR2 FYNNEI. This CDR3 contains 16 residues. V dropped 7 bases and J dropped 3 bases, with 20 bases sitting between them. The CDR3, as DNA: TGTGCCAGCACTCTTACCAGGCCATCGAATACAGATACGCAGTATTTT. This translates into CASTLTRPSNTDTQYF.

This chain links TRBV11-2 with TRBJ2-2, with TRBD2 matching over 7 bases. After removal of 0 bases from V and 5 bases from J, the junction contained 6 bases not matched to a gene. Germline V gives CDR1 SGHAT, CDR2 FQNNGV. This CDR3 is 16 amino acids long. In DNA form, the CDR3 reads TGTGCCAGCAGCTTAGAGGGACTAACCCGGACCGGGGAGCTGTTTTTT. The encoded protein is CASSLEGLTRTGELFF.

This clonotype was detected a few times. This chain connects TRBV6-1 to TRBJ2-1; the D gene is possibly TRBD1 (6 bases). CDR1 and CDR2 from the germline V gene are MNHNS and SASEGT. V dropped 2 bases and J dropped 0 bases, with 11 bases sitting between them. CDR3 length: 16 residues. CDR3 in amino acids: CASSEWGQVSYNEQFF. The CDR3 DNA follows: TGTGCCAGCAGTGAATGGGGGCAAGTCTCCTACAATGAGCAGTTCTTC.

This clonotype was observed at least ten times. The chain carries TRBV11-1 and TRBJ2-3, with D perhaps given as TRBD1 or TRBD2 (5 bases each). Per germline, CDR1 SGHAT and CDR2 FQDESV (reference sequence). This CDR3 spans 16 amino acids. V dropped 2 bases and J dropped 6 bases, with 18 bases sitting between them. DNA for the CDR3: TGTGCCAGCAGCTTACAAGCAGGGAGCTTACCCGATACGCAGTATTTT. Encoded protein: CASSLQAGSLPDTQYF.

This clonotype occurred many times. The genes are TRBV30 and TRBJ1-6; D is ambiguous. Germline-derived CDR1 and CDR2 are GTSNPN and SVGIG (reference sequence). The V gene lost 0 bases and the J gene lost 8 bases, with 11 bases spanning the gap. The CDR3 consists of 14 residues. For the CDR3, the DNA is TGTGCCTGGAGTGTACGGAGGACTGATTCACCCCTCCACTTT. Translating gives CAWSVRRTDSPLHF.

This clonotype came up many times. The chain couples TRBV12-3 or TRBV12-4 to TRBJ2-5; D tentatively reads TRBD1 or TRBD2 (6 bases each). V was trimmed by 1 base and J by 0 bases, leaving 9 bases between them. The CDR3 is 15 residues long. The CDR3: CASSLEGGYQETQYF. The CDR3, as DNA: TGTGCCAGCAGTTTAGAAGGGGGGTACCAAGAGACCCAGTACTTC.

The chain has TRBV2 and TRBJ2-5; perhaps TRBD2 as D (6 bases). The CDR3 is 11 residues long. Trimming removed 4 bases from V and 13 bases from J, with 13 bases in between. Germline CDR1 SNHLY, CDR2 FYNNEI. The CDR3 DNA is TGTGCCAGCAGTGCCGAGGGACTGGGGTACTTC. Protein: CASSAEGLGYF.

V gene TRBV20-1 combines with J gene TRBJ1-2, with D uncertain. The germline CDR1 and CDR2 sequences are DFQATT and SNEGSKA (reference sequence). The V and J ends lost 0 bases and 4 bases respectively, with 9 bases between them. The CDR3 is 13 amino acids. The DNA for the CDR3 is TGCAGTGCTAGAGATGAGGGTCCCTATGGCTACACCTTC. This encodes CSARDEGPYGYTF.

This clonotype was counted many times. In nucleotides, the CDR3 is TGTGCCAGCAGCCAGCGGGGGGGCGGGAGGAATGAGCAGTTCTTC. Its translation is CASSQRGGGRNEQFF. The rearrangement joins TRBV3-1 to TRBJ2-1; 9 nucleotides align to TRBD2. There are 15 residues in the CDR3. The germline CDR1 and CDR2 sequences are LGHDT and YNNKEL (reference sequence). Losses at the gene ends were 3 bases for V and 7 bases for J; bases not matched to a gene: 7.

The chain uses TRBV2 and TRBJ2-3, with 8 bases aligning to TRBD1. The CDR3 consists of 14 residues. Germline CDR1 and CDR2: SNHLY and FYNNEI. V lost 9 bases, J lost 1 base, and 6 bases stayed unmatched. Here the CDR3 DNA reads TGTGCCAGGGGAGACAGGGGACGCACAGATACGCAGTATTTT. Its translation is CARGDRGRTDTQYF.

The table lists this clonotype with a few counts. J is TRBJ2-5 and V is TRBV28, with 8 nucleotides matching TRBD2. J was trimmed by 5 bases and V by 7 bases; bases with no gene match: 6. There are 13 residues in the CDR3. Germline CDR1 MDHEN, CDR2 SYDVKM. CDR3 loop: CASNPGGGETQYF. As DNA, the CDR3 is TGTGCCAGCAACCCCGGGGGGGGGGAGACCCAGTACTTC. The entire variable domain, with the rest obtained from reference TRBV28 and TRBJ2-5, is as follows: DVKVTQSSRYLVKRTGEKVFLECVQDMDHENMFWYRQDPGLGLRLIYFSYDVKMKEKGDIPEGYSVSREKKERFSLILESASTNQTSMYLCASNPGGGETQYFGPGTRLLVL.

This clonotype was seen ten or more times. This sequence joins TRBV5-1 and TRBJ2-3; D may be TRBD1 (6 bases). This CDR3 has 14 amino acids. Trimming pared 6 bases from V and 3 bases from J, leaving 14 bases between. Germline V gene data show CDR1 as SGHRS and CDR2 as YFSETQ. The CDR3 region has the DNA TGCGCCAGCAAAGGGGGAGTGATGACAGATACGCAGTATTTT. This sequence encodes CASKGGVMTDTQYF.

This clonotype was detected ten times or more. The V call is TRBV28, the J call TRBJ1-2, with no clear D. The CDR3 is made up of 15 amino acids. Germline CDR1 MDHEN, CDR2 SYDVKM. Between the trimmed V and J ends, which lost 2 bases and 4 bases, there was a span of 14 bases. CDR3 sequence (DNA): TGTGCCAGCAGTTTAACAGATCCATTAGTCTATGGCTACACCTTC. It specifies CASSLTDPLVYGYTF.

This clonotype came up once. J is TRBJ1-6 and V is TRBV11-2; D is ambiguous. The CDR3 has 14 residues. Deletions cut 3 bases from V and 7 bases from J, with 10 bases between. Germline V gives CDR1 SGHAT, CDR2 FQNNGV. The CDR3 DNA reads TGTGCCAGCAGCTTCGGTCTGGGAAATTCACCCCTCCACTTT. Protein: CASSFGLGNSPLHF. The full variable domain, its missing parts supplied by reference TRBV11-2 and TRBJ1-6, is EAGVAQSPRYKIIEKRQSVAFWCNPISGHATLYWYQQILGQGPKLLIQFQNNGVVDDSQLPKDRFSAERLKGVDSTLKIQPAKLEDSAVYLCASSFGLGNSPLHFGNGTRLTVT.

The chain combines TRBV27 with TRBJ2-2; D is perhaps TRBD1 (5 bases). V gave up 6 bases and J gave up 4 bases, with 18 bases separating them. Germline assignment: CDR1 MNHEY and CDR2 SMNVEV (reference sequence). This CDR3 has 16 amino acids. Written as DNA, the CDR3 is TGTGCCAGCAGCCTTATCAGGGTGAAGGGCACCGGGGAGCTGTTTTTT. This gives the protein CASSLIRVKGTGELFF.

The CDR3 coding sequence is TGTGCCAGTAGCGACAGGGAAACAGATACGCAGTATTTT. It specifies CASSDRETDTQYF. The gene calls are TRBV19 and TRBJ2-3; 7 nucleotides agree with TRBD1. The germline V gene encodes CDR1 LNHDA and CDR2 SQIVND (reference sequence). V gave up 6 bases and J gave up 3 bases; unmatched junction bases: 3. CDR3 length: 13 residues.

This clonotype appeared many times. V is TRBV5-1 and J is TRBJ1-2; D is perhaps TRBD1 (6 bases). Per the germline V gene, CDR1 is SGHRS and CDR2 is YFSETQ. The CDR3 is 15 amino acids. With 4 bases removed from V and 3 bases from J, the gap between germline ends came to 16 bases. Here the CDR3 reads CASSRQGGGDYGYTF. DNA for the CDR3: TGCGCCAGCAGCCGGCAAGGAGGGGGAGACTATGGCTACACCTTC.

V gene TRBV10-3 combines with J gene TRBJ2-5; 8 bases align to TRBD1. Germline trimming cut 4 bases from V and 3 bases from J; bases unmatched to any gene: 7. Germline CDR1 reads ENHRY; CDR2 reads SYGVKD. The CDR3 totals 15 residues. The CDR3 sequence is CAISGPQGGKETQYF. CDR3 DNA sequence: TGTGCCATCAGTGGGCCACAGGGGGGTAAAGAGACCCAGTACTTC.